This TCR beta chain came from a study of blood T cell repertoires in COVID-19. Assay: immunoSEQ multiplex PCR; the TCRdb copy retains only in-frame clones and omits some. The table has tens of thousands of clones, 85% to 95% seen once. V was shortened by 1 base and J by 8 bases, with 7 bases between the two germline ends. Germline CDR1 and CDR2: DFQATT and SNEGSKA (reference sequence). The CDR3 length is 11 residues. The sequencing input was peripheral blood. The receptor comes from a man aged 55 to 70 with acute or convalescent COVID-19. V and J are TRBV20-1 and TRBJ2-3; D is possibly TRBD2 (6 bases). The CDR3 is CSARVRGTQYF. In DNA form, the CDR3 reads TGCAGTGCTAGAGTGCGGGGTACGCAGTATTTT.